This T cell receptor beta chain emerged from a study of OX40 agonist ivuxolimab in advanced cancers. Here immunoSEQ multiplex PCR was the method, and the copy in TCRdb shows in-frame clones only, minus some. The sample consists of roughly 100,000 clones, approximately 94% of them appearing once. The CDR3 is made up of 10 amino acids. Trimming removed 4 bases at V and 6 bases at J, with 4 bases between. CDR1 is MGHDK, CDR2 SYGVNS, per germline. This specimen was CD4+ or CD8+ T cells sorted from blood, taken in a trial of the OX40 agonist ivuxolimab. The chain uses TRBV25-1 and TRBJ2-7; D remains unclear. The receptor was isolated from an adult with an advanced solid tumor such as melanoma, head and neck, liver or kidney cancer. CDR3 DNA sequence: TGTGCCAGCAGTGGTCGCGAGCAGTACTTC. It codes for CASSGREQYF.